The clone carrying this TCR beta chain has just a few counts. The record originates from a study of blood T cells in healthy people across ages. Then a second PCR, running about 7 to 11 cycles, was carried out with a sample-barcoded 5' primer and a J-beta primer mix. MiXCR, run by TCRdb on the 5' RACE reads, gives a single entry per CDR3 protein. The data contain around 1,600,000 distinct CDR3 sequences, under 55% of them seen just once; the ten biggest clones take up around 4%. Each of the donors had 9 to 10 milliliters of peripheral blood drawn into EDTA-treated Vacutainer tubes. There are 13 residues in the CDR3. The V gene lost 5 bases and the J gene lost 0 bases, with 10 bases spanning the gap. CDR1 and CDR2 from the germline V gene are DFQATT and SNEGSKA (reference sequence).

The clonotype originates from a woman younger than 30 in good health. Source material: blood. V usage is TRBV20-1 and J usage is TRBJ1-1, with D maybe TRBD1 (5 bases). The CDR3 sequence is CSAGRDLNTEAFF. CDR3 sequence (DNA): TGCAGTGCTGGCAGGGATCTGAACACTGAAGCTTTCTTT.